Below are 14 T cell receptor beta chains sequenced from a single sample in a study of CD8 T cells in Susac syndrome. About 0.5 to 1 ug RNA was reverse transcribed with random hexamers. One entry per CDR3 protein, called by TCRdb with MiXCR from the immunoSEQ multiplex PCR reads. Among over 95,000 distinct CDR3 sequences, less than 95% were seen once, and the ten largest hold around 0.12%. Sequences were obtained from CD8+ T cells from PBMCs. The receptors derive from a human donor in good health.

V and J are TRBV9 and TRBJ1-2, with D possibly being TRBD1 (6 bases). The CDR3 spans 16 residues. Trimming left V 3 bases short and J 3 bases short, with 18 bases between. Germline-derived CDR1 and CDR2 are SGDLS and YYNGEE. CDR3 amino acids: CASSGYSEQGYYGYTF. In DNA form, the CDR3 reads TGTGCCAGCAGCGGTTACTCGGAACAGGGATACTATGGCTACACCTTC.

The CDR3 here is CASSADSAAFF. CDR3 bases: TGCGCCAGCAGCGCGGACAGTGCGGCTTTCTTT. The chain is built from TRBV5-1 and TRBJ1-1; TRBD1 might be the D (6 bases). The CDR3 contains 11 residues. Per the germline V gene, CDR1 is SGHRS and CDR2 is YFSETQ. Trimming took off 4 bases at V and 11 bases at J, with 12 bases between the two ends.

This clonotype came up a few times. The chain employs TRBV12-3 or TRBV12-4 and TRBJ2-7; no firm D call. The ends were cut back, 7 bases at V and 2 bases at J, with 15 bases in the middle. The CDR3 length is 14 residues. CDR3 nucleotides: TGTGCCAGCACCCTAGGGCTTGGGACCTACGAGCAGTACTTC. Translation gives CASTLGLGTYEQYF.

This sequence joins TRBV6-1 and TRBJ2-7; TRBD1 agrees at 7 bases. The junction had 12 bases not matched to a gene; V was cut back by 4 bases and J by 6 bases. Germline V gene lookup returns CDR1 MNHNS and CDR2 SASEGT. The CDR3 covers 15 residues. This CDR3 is CASSATWDRLTEQYF. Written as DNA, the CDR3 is TGTGCCAGCAGTGCGACATGGGACAGACTCACCGAGCAGTACTTC.

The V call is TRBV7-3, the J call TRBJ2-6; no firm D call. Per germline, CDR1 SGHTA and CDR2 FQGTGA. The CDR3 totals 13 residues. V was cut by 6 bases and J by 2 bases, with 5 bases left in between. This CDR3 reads CASRPPGANVLTF. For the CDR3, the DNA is TGTGCCAGCAGACCCCCTGGGGCCAACGTCCTGACTTTC. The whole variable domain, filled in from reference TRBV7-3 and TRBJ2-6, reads GAGVSQTPSNKVTEKGKYVELRCDPISGHTALYWYRQSLGQGPEFLIYFQGTGAADDSGLPNDRFFAVRPEGSVSTLKIQRTERGDSAVYLCASRPPGANVLTFGAGSRLTVL.

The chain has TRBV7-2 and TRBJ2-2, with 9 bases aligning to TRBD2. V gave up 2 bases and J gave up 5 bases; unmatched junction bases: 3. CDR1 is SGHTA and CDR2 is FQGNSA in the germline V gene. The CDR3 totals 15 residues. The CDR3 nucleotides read TGTGCCAGCAGCTTAACCCTAGCGGGGACCGGGGAGCTGTTTTTT. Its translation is CASSLTLAGTGELFF.

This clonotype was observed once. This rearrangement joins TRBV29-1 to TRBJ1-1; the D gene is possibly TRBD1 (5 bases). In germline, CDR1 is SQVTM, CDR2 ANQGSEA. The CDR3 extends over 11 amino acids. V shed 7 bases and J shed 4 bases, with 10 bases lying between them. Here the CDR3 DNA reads TGCAGCGGGCGGGGGGGCACTGAAGCTTTCTTT. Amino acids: CSGRGGTEAFF.

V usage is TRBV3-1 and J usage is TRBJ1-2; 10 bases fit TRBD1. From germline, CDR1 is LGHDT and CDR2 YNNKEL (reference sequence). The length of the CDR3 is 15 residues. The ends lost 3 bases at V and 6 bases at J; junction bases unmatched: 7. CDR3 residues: CASSQTGTGADGYTF. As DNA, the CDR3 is TGTGCCAGCAGCCAGACCGGGACAGGGGCGGATGGCTACACCTTC. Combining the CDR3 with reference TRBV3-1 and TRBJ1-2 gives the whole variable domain DTAVSQTPKYLVTQMGNDKSIKCEQNLGHDTMYWYKQDSKKFLKIMFSYNNKELIINETVPNRFSPKSPDKAHLNLHINSLELGDSAVYFCASSQTGTGADGYTFGSGTRLTVV.

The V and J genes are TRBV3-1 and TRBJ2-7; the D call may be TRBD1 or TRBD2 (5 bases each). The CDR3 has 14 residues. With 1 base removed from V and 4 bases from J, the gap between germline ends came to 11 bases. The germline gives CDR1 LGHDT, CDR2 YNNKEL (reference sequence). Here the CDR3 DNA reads TGTGCCAGCAGCCAAGCGTGGGGGTATTACGAGCAGTACTTC. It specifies CASSQAWGYYEQYF.

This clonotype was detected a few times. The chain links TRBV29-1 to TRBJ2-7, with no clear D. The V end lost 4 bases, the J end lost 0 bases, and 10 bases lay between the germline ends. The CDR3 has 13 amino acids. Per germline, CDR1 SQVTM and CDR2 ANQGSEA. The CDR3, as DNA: TGCAGCGTTGCTTCCGGCAGCTCCTACGAGCAGTACTTC. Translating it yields CSVASGSSYEQYF.

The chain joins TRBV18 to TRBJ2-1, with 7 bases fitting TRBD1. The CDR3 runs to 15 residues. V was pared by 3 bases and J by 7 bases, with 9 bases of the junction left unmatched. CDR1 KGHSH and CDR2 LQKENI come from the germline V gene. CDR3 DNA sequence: TGTGCCAGCTCACCGAAACAAACAGGGGCGAATGAGCAGTTCTTC. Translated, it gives CASSPKQTGANEQFF.

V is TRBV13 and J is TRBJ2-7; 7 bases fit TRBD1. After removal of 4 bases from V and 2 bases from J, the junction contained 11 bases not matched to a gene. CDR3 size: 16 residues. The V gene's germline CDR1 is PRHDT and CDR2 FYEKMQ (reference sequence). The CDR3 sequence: CASSYRQGSPTYEQYF. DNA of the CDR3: TGTGCCAGCAGCTATAGACAGGGAAGCCCCACCTACGAGCAGTACTTC. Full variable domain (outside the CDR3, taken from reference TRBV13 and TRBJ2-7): AAGVIQSPRHLIKEKRETATLKCYPIPRHDTVYWYQQGPGQDPQFLISFYEKMQSDKGSIPDRFSAQQFSDYHSELNMSSLELGDSALYFCASSYRQGSPTYEQYFGPGTRLTVT.

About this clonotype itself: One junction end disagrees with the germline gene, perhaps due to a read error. Written as DNA, the CDR3 is TGTGTCAGCAGTTACAGGGCGGGGGGGGCCACGAACACCGGGGAGCTGTTTTTT. This codes for CVSSYRAGGATNTGELFF. The chain joins TRBV6-5 to TRBJ2-2; TRBD2 agrees at 9 bases. Germline CDR1 is MNHEY and CDR2 is SVGAGI. The CDR3 extends over 18 amino acids.

The CDR3: CASFRPSGEQYF. DNA of the CDR3: TGTGCCAGCTTTAGGCCGTCGGGAGAGCAGTACTTC. V is TRBV6-2 or TRBV6-3 and J is TRBJ2-7; TRBD2 might be the D (5 bases). Germline CDR1 and CDR2: MNHEY and SVGEGT. The CDR3 length is 12 residues. The germline V and J ends were trimmed by 8 bases and 7 bases, with 15 bases remaining between them.